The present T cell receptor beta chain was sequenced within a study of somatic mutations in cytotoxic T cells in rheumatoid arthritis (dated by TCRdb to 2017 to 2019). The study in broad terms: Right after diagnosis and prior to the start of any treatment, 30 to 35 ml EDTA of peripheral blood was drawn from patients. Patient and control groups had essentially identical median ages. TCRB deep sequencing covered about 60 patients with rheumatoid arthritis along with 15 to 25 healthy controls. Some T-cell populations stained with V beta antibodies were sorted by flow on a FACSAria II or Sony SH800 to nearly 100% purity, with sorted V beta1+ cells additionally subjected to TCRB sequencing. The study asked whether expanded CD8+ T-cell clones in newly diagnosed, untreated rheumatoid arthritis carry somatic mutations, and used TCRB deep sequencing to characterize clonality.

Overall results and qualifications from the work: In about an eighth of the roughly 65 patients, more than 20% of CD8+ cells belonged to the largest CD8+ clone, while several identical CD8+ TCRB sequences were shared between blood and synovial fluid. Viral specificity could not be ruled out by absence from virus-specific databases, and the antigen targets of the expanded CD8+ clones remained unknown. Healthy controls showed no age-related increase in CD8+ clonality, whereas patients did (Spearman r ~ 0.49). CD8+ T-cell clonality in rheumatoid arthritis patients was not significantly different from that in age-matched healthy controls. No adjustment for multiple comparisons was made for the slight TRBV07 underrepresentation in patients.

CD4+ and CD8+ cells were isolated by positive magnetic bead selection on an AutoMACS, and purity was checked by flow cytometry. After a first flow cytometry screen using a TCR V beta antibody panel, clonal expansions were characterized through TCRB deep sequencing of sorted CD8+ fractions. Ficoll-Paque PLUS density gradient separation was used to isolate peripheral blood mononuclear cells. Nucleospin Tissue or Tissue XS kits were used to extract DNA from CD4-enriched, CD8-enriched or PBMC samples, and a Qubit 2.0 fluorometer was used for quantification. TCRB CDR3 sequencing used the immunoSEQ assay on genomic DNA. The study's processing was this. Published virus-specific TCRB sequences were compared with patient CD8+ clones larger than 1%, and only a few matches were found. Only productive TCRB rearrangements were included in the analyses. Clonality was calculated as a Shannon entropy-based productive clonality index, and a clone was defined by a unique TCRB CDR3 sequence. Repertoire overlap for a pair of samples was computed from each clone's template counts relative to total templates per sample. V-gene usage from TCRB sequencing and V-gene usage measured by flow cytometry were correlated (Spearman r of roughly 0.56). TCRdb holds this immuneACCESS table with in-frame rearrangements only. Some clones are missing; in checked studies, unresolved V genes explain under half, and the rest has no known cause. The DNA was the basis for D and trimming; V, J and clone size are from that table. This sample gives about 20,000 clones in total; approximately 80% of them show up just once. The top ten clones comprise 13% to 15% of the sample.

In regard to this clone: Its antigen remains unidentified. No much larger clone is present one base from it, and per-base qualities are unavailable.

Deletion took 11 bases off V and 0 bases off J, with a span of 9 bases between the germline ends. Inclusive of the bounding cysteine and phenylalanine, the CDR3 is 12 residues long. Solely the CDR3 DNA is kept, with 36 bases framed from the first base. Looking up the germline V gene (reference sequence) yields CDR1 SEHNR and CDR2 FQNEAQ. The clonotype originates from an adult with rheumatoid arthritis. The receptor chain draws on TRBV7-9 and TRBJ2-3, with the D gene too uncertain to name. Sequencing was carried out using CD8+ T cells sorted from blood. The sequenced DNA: TGTGCCCTCACGGGCAGCACAGATACGCAGTATTTT. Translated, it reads CALTGSTDTQYF.